This T cell receptor beta chain was observed in a study of T cells after posttransplantation cyclophosphamide. Broader study findings: TRB overlap between skin or GI tissue T cells and blood was limited. Donor CD8+ memory clones often dominated recipient blood repertoires at later times. Recipient CMV seropositivity and CMV reactivation strongly tracked TRB clonality.

In regard to this clone: Its antigen is as yet unknown.

Assay used: immunoSEQ multiplex PCR; TCRdb lists only in-frame clones, some missing. The repertoire consists of approximately 56,000 clones, with around 94% occurring once and the leading ten covering 2.9%. Sequenced sample: PBMCs. The TCR was taken from a woman aged 30 to 39 in good health and a related stem cell transplant donor.

The chain's CDR3 is CASSPGQGVQPQHF. For the CDR3, the DNA is TGTGCCAGCAGCCCCGGACAGGGGGTTCAGCCCCAGCATTTT. The gene calls are TRBV5-5 and TRBJ1-5; TRBD1 matches 10 bases. This CDR3 is built from 14 residues. The germline gives CDR1 SGHKS, CDR2 YYEKEE (reference sequence). The J segment lost 6 bases and the V segment lost 4 bases, leaving 4 bases of the junction unmatched. The whole variable domain, filled in from reference TRBV5-5 and TRBJ1-5, reads DAGVTQSPTHLIKTRGQQVTLRCSPISGHKSVSWYQQVLGQGPQFIFQYYEKEERGRGNFPDRFSARQFPNYSSELNVNALLLGDSALYLCASSPGQGVQPQHFGDGTRLSIL.